Following are 24 T cell receptor beta chains from one sample sequenced in a study of early T cells in non-severe SARS-CoV-2 infection (dated by TCRdb to the early 2020s). Preparation of the library involved 5' RACE. Sequencing used a NextSeq 500. The public reads were reprocessed in TCRdb via fastp at Q25 and MiXCR, keeping in-frame beta chains. Duplicate CDR3 protein sequences are folded into a single record with the most common DNA and genes. Present in this sample are around 26,000 distinct CDR3 sequences, just over 4% of which were seen just once. The ten largest clones take up around 6.2% of the sample. Sequenced sample: whole blood. All receptors derive from an adult who was a healthcare worker with PCR-confirmed SARS-CoV-2 infection or an uninfected control (not recorded which).

This clonotype was counted many times. V is TRBV20-1 and J is TRBJ2-5, with 7 bases that match TRBD1. Looked up from germline, CDR1 is DFQATT and CDR2 is SNEGSKA (reference sequence). The CDR3 consists of 13 residues. Trimming cost V 5 bases and J 5 bases; bases outside gene matches: 8. CDR3 region: CSASRQGWETQYF. The CDR3 DNA reads TGCAGTGCTTCCCGACAGGGATGGGAGACCCAGTACTTC.

The table lists this clonotype with many counts. J is TRBJ1-1 and V is TRBV19; perhaps TRBD1 as D (6 bases). V was pared by 8 bases and J by 7 bases, with 11 bases between. This CDR3 is built from 11 residues. Germline CDR1 LNHDA, CDR2 SQIVND (reference sequence). The CDR3 sequence: CASEQGNEAFF. The CDR3 DNA reads TGTGCCAGTGAACAGGGAAATGAAGCTTTCTTT.

This clonotype has ten or more counts. DNA for the CDR3: TGTGCCACCTACTCGGGCAGGACGAACACCGGGGAGCTGTTTTTT. Protein: CATYSGRTNTGELFF. V is TRBV10-3 and J is TRBJ2-2; no clear D. This CDR3 comprises 15 residues. Germline CDR1 and CDR2: ENHRY and SYGVKD. Trimming took off 10 bases at V and 0 bases at J, with 15 bases between the two ends.

This clonotype was seen many times. V is TRBV30 and J is TRBJ1-1; D is uncertain. The CDR3 length is 13 residues. CDR1 and CDR2 from the germline V gene are GTSNPN and SVGIG (reference sequence). The V gene lost 0 bases and the J gene lost 4 bases, with 9 bases spanning the gap. As DNA, the CDR3 is TGTGCCTGGAGTGTTAACAGCCCCACTGAAGCTTTCTTT. This sequence encodes CAWSVNSPTEAFF. Full variable domain (rest looked up from reference TRBV30 and TRBJ1-1): SQTIHQWPATLVQPVGSPLSLECTVEGTSNPNLYWYRQAAGRGLQLLFYSVGIGQISSEVPQNLSASRPQDRQFILSSKKLLLSDSGFYLCAWSVNSPTEAFFGQGTRLTVV.

This clonotype was seen at least ten times. The chain links TRBV19 to TRBJ1-2; D uncertain. V lost 3 bases and J 5 bases, leaving 7 bases between the germline ends. Germline CDR1 is LNHDA and CDR2 is SQIVND (reference sequence). The CDR3 covers 12 residues. The CDR3 loop reads CASSMWPYGYTF. Written as DNA, the CDR3 is TGTGCCAGTAGTATGTGGCCTTATGGCTACACCTTC.

This clonotype was seen at least ten times. The chain is built from TRBV6-2 or TRBV6-3 and TRBJ2-7; tentative D call: TRBD1 (6 bases). V gave up 6 bases and J gave up 2 bases, with 11 bases separating them. This CDR3 is 13 amino acids long. Germline CDR1 and CDR2: MNHEY and SVGEGT. CDR3 sequence (DNA): TGTGCCAGCAGCAGGGGTTTGGCCTACGAGCAGTACTTC. Its translation: CASSRGLAYEQYF.

A remark on this clonotype: The junction and the germline gene differ at one end; a read error may be behind it. The rearrangement links TRBV19 to TRBJ2-1; 9 positions match TRBD2. Germline loops: CDR1 LNHDA, CDR2 SQIVND (reference sequence). This CDR3 has 15 amino acids. The CDR3 coding sequence is TGTGTCAGTAGTAATCCTAGCGGGATCAACAATGAGCAGTTCTTC. It is translated as CVSSNPSGINNEQFF.

This clonotype was picked up many times. J is TRBJ1-4 and V is TRBV1. TRBV1 corresponds to a pseudogene. The CDR3 loop spans 14 amino acids. CDR3: CTSSPLCSNEKLFF. CDR3 nucleotides: TGCACCAGCAGCCCGCTCTGCTCTAATGAAAAACTGTTTTTT.

This clonotype was seen ten or more times. The chain uses TRBV6-6 and TRBJ2-7; D is uncertain. V gave up 0 bases and J gave up 6 bases, with 12 bases separating them. There are 14 residues in the CDR3. Germline-derived CDR1 and CDR2 are MNHNY and SVGAGI (reference sequence). The CDR3 nucleotides are TGTGCCAGCAGTTACTCGATTGGGGTTAGCGAGCAGTACTTC. Protein product: CASSYSIGVSEQYF.

Ten or more counts support this clonotype. J is TRBJ1-4 and V is TRBV12-3 or TRBV12-4; a weak D match, TRBD1 (5 bases). V lost 4 bases to trimming and J lost 2 bases, with 8 bases between them. The CDR3 consists of 14 residues. This CDR3 is CASSWGYTNEKLFF. CDR3 nucleotides: TGTGCCAGCAGTTGGGGGTATACTAATGAAAAACTGTTTTTT.

Ten or more counts support this clonotype. The rearrangement uses TRBV12-3 or TRBV12-4 and TRBJ1-6, with 10 bases matching TRBD1. Trimming took 1 base from V and 7 from J; bases not matched to a gene: 4. The CDR3 runs to 16 residues. The CDR3 DNA reads as TGTGCCAGCAGTTTAGGTCCGGACAGGGGGAATTCACCCCTCCACTTT. It is translated as CASSLGPDRGNSPLHF.

The rearrangement joins TRBV5-5 to TRBJ2-5; 8 positions agree with TRBD1. CDR1 is SGHKS, CDR2 YYEKEE, per germline (reference sequence). Losses at the gene ends were 4 bases for V and 4 bases for J; bases not matched to a gene: 9. CDR3 length equals 15 residues. CDR3 in amino acids: CASSLLTGEVETQYF. The CDR3 DNA is TGTGCCAGCAGCCTCCTGACAGGGGAAGTAGAGACCCAGTACTTC.

The chain couples TRBV4-3 to TRBJ2-2; D is undetermined. V was pared by 0 bases and J by 1 base, with 0 bases between. The CDR3 is 13 residues long. Germline values: CDR1 LGHNA, CDR2 YSLEER. DNA of the CDR3: TGCGCCAGCAGCCAAGAGAACACCGGGGAGCTGTTTTTT. Its protein is CASSQENTGELFF.

In its sample, this clonotype is medium-sized. This chain uses TRBV27 with TRBJ2-3, with 7 bases aligning to TRBD2. The CDR3 is made up of 14 amino acids. CDR1 and CDR2 (germline): MNHEY, SMNVEV (reference sequence). Trimming cost V 4 bases and J 6 bases; bases outside gene matches: 7. The CDR3 nucleotides are TGTGCCAGCAGTTCTTCTAGCGGCTGGGATACGCAGTATTTT. It is translated as CASSSSSGWDTQYF.

This clonotype occurred many times. The gene calls are TRBV4-2 and TRBJ2-2; the D gene is possibly TRBD1 (6 bases). V lost 2 bases, J lost 4 bases, and 14 bases lay in between. The germline V gene encodes CDR1 LGHNA and CDR2 YNFKEQ. This CDR3 is built from 16 residues. The CDR3: CASSQPTGRITGELFF. Written as DNA, the CDR3 is TGTGCCAGCAGCCAACCTACAGGGAGAATCACCGGGGAGCTGTTTTTT.

This clonotype was detected ten times or more. This chain links TRBV30 with TRBJ1-2; D possibly corresponds to TRBD1 (6 bases). The V gene's germline CDR1 is GTSNPN and CDR2 SVGIG (reference sequence). The CDR3 is made up of 16 amino acids. The V end was cut by 5 bases, the J end by 0 bases, with 19 bases between. CDR3 sequence: CAWESSTGRANYGYTF. CDR3 coding DNA: TGTGCCTGGGAGAGTTCAACAGGGAGGGCTAACTATGGCTACACCTTC.

This clonotype has at least ten counts. V is TRBV10-3 and J is TRBJ1-2; maybe TRBD1 (5 bases). V shed 4 bases and J shed 5 bases, with 17 bases lying between them. CDR3 length: 15 amino acids. Per germline, CDR1 ENHRY and CDR2 SYGVKD. As DNA, the CDR3 is TGTGCCATCAGTGTAAATACCGGGACGTATTATGGCTACACCTTC. Translating it yields CAISVNTGTYYGYTF.

In its sample, this clonotype was seen many times. The V call is TRBV20-1, the J call TRBJ2-1, with D possibly being TRBD2 (5 bases). CDR1 is DFQATT, CDR2 SNEGSKA, per germline (reference sequence). V dropped 1 base and J dropped 7 bases, with 17 bases sitting between them. The CDR3 sequence is 15 residues long. The CDR3 bases are TGCAGTGCTAGAGTGGGCGGGCACGGTATGAATGAGCAGTTCTTC. It specifies CSARVGGHGMNEQFF.

This clonotype was counted only a few times. This chain connects TRBV20-1 to TRBJ2-4; TRBD2 is a possible D gene (5 bases). The CDR3 consists of 16 residues. From germline, CDR1 is DFQATT and CDR2 SNEGSKA (reference sequence). The ends were cut back, 4 bases at V and 6 bases at J, with 22 bases in the middle. CDR3 sequence reads: CSATPPSGARRNIQYF. The CDR3 DNA follows: TGCAGTGCTACCCCTCCGAGCGGCGCCCGTCGAAACATTCAGTACTTC.

This clonotype showed up many times. CDR3 nucleotide sequence: TGTGCCAGCAGCTCCGGGACAGGGGCCTATGGCTACACCTTC. This sequence encodes CASSSGTGAYGYTF. The chain carries TRBV7-8 and TRBJ1-2; 10 bases fit TRBD1. The CDR3 sequence is 14 residues long. Losses at the gene ends were 4 bases for V and 4 bases for J; bases not matched to a gene: 3. Germline loops: CDR1 SGHVS, CDR2 FQNEAQ.

There are many counts of this clonotype. The V and J genes are TRBV3-1 and TRBJ1-2; D not certain. CDR1 and CDR2 (germline): LGHDT, YNNKEL (reference sequence). V was shortened by 0 bases and J by 8 bases, with 16 bases between the two germline ends. CDR3 size: 15 residues. The CDR3 loop reads CASSQDNFGNRGYTF. The DNA for the CDR3 is TGTGCCAGCAGCCAAGATAATTTTGGGAACCGCGGCTACACCTTC.

The sample holds many counts of this clonotype. The chain is built from TRBV29-1 and TRBJ1-2, with 7 bases fitting TRBD1. V lost 5 bases to trimming and J lost 5 bases; unmatched junction nucleotides: 11. Germline CDR1 reads SQVTM; CDR2 reads ANQGSEA. The CDR3 is 14 amino acids. In DNA, the CDR3 is TGCAGCGTTTTAGGACAGGCTTTTGGATATGGCTACACCTTC. As protein: CSVLGQAFGYGYTF.

At least ten counts were recorded for this clonotype. The CDR3 region has the DNA TGTGCCAGCTCACCTGCCCGACACTACGAGCAGTACTTC. Its translation: CASSPARHYEQYF. The chain employs TRBV18 and TRBJ2-7; no definite D call. The germline V gene has CDR1 KGHSH and CDR2 LQKENI. The CDR3 consists of 13 residues. Trimming left V 3 bases short and J 3 bases short, with 9 bases between.

This CDR3 is CASSVAGPSTEAFF. CDR3 sequence (DNA): TGTGCCAGCAGCGTTGCGGGACCCTCGACGGAAGCTTTCTTT. This sequence joins TRBV7-2 and TRBJ1-1; weak D call: TRBD1 (5 bases). Deletions cut 5 bases from V and 8 bases from J, with 18 bases between. This CDR3 has 14 residues. Per the germline V gene, CDR1 is SGHTA and CDR2 is FQGNSA.